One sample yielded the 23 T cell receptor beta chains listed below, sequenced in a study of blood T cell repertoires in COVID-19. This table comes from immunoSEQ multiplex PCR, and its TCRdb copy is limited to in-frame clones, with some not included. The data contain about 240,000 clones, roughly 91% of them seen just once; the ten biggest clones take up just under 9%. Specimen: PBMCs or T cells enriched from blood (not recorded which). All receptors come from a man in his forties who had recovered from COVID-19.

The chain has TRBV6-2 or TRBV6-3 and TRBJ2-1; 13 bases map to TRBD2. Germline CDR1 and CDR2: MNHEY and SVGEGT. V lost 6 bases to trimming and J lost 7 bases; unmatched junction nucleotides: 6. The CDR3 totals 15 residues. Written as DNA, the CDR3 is TGTGCCAGCAGCCCCGGACTAGCGGGGGTAAATGAGCAGTTCTTC. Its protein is CASSPGLAGVNEQFF.

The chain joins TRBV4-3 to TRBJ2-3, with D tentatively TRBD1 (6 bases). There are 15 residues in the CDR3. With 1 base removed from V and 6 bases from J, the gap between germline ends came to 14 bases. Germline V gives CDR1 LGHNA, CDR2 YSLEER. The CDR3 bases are TGCGCCAGCAGCCAAGGAAGGGCAGGGGTCGATACGCAGTATTTT. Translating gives CASSQGRAGVDTQYF.

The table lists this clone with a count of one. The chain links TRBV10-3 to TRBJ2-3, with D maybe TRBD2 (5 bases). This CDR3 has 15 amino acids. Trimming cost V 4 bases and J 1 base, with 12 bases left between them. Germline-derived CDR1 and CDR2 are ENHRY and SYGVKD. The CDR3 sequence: CAISGRSGGTDTQYF. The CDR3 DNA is TGTGCCATCAGTGGTAGGTCCGGGGGCACAGATACGCAGTATTTT.

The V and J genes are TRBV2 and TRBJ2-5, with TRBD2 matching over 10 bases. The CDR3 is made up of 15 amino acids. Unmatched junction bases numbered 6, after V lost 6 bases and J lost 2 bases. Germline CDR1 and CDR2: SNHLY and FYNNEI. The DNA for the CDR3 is TGTGCCAGCAGCGGACTAGCGGCTATTCAAGAGACCCAGTACTTC. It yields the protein CASSGLAAIQETQYF. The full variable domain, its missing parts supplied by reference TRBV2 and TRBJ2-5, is EPEVTQTPSHQVTQMGQEVILRCVPISNHLYFYWYRQILGQKVEFLVSFYNNEISEKSEIFDDQFSVERPDGSNFTLKIRSTKLEDSAMYFCASSGLAAIQETQYFGPGTRLLVL.

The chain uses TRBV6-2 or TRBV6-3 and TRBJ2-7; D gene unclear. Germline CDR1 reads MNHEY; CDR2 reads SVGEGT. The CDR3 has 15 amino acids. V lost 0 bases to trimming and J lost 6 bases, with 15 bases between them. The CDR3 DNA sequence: TGTGCCAGCAGTTACTCGATGGCCGTCCTTACCGAGCAGTACTTC. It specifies CASSYSMAVLTEQYF.

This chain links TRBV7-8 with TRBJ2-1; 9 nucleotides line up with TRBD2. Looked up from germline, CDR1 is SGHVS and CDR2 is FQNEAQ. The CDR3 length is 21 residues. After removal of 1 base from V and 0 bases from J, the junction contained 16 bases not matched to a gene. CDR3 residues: CASSLGVPAGGLPSSYNEQFF. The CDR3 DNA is TGTGCCAGCAGCTTAGGAGTCCCAGCGGGGGGCCTACCGAGCTCCTACAATGAGCAGTTCTTC.

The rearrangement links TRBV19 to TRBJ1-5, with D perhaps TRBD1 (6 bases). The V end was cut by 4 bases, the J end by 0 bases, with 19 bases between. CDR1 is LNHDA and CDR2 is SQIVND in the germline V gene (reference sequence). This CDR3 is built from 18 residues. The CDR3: CASSRGRTTTYSNQPQHF. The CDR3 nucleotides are TGTGCCAGTAGTAGGGGGCGGACCACGACCTATAGCAATCAGCCCCAGCATTTT. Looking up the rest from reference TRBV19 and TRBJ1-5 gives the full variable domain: DGGITQSPKYLFRKEGQNVTLSCEQNLNHDAMYWYRQDPGQGLRLIYYSQIVNDFQKGDIAEGYSVSREKKESFPLTVTSAQKNPTAFYLCASSRGRTTTYSNQPQHFGDGTRLSIL.

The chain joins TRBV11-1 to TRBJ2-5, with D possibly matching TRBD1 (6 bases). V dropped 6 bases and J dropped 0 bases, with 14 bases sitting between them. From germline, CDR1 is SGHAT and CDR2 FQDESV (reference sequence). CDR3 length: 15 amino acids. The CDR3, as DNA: TGTGCCAGCAGAAAGGGCAGGGGATACCAAGAGACCCAGTACTTC. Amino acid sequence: CASRKGRGYQETQYF.

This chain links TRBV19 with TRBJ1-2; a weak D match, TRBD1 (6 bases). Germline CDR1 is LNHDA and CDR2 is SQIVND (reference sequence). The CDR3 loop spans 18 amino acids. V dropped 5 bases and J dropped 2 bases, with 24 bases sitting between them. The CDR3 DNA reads TGTGCCAGTAGTCCTCTACAGGGCCCGTCAAAAACCAACTATGGCTACACCTTC. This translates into CASSPLQGPSKTNYGYTF.

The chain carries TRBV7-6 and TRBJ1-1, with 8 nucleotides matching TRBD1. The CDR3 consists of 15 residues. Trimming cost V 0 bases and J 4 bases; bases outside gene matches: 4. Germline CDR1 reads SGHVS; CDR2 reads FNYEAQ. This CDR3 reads CASSLAGQGGTEAFF. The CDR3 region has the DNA TGTGCCAGCAGCTTAGCAGGACAGGGCGGCACTGAAGCTTTCTTT.

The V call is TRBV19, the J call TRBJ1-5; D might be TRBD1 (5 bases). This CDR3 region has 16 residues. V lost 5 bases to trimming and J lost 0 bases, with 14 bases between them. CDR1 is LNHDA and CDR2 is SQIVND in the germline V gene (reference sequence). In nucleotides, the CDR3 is TGTGCCAGTAGTTCCCGGACAAGCCGTAGCAATCAGCCCCAGCATTTT. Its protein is CASSSRTSRSNQPQHF.

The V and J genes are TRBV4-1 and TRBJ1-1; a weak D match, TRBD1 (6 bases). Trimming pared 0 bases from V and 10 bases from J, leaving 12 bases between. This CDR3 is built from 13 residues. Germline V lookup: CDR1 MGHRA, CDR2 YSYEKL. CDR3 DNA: TGCGCCAGCAGCCAAGACCTACAGGGCCGAGCTTTCTTT. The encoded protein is CASSQDLQGRAFF.

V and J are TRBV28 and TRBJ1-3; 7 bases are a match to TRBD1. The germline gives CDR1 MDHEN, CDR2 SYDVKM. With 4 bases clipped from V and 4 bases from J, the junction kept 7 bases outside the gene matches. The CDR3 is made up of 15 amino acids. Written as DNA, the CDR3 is TGTGCCAGCAGTTGGGGTGGGACAGTGGGAAACACCATATATTTT. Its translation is CASSWGGTVGNTIYF.

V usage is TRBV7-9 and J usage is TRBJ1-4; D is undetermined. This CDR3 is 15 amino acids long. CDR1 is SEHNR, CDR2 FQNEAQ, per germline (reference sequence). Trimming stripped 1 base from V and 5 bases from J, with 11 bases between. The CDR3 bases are TGTGCCAGCAGCTTAGTGACAAGTGCAAATGAAAAACTGTTTTTT. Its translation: CASSLVTSANEKLFF. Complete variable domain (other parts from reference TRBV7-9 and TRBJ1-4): DTGVSQNPRHKITKRGQNVTFRCDPISEHNRLYWYRQTLGQGPEFLTYFQNEAQLEKSRLLSDRFSAERPKGSFSTLEIQRTEQGDSAMYLCASSLVTSANEKLFFGSGTQLSVL.

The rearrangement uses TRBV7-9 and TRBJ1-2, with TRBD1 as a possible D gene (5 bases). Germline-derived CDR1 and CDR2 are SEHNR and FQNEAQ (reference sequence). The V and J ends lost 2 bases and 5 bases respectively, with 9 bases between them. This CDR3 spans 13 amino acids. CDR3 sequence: CASSLPGRYGYTF. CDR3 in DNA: TGTGCCAGCAGCTTACCAGGGAGGTATGGCTACACCTTC.

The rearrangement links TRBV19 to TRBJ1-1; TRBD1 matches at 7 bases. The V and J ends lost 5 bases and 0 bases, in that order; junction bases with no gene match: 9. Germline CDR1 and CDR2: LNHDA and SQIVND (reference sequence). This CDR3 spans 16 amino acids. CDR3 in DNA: TGTGCCAGTAGTGAGAGGGGGCTCGGGGTGAACACTGAAGCTTTCTTT. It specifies CASSERGLGVNTEAFF.

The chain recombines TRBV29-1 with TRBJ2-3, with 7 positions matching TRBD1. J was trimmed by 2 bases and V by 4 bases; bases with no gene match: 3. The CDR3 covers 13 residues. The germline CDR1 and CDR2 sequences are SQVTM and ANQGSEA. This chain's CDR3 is CSVVTGDTDTQYF. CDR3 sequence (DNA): TGCAGCGTTGTTACAGGGGACACAGATACGCAGTATTTT.

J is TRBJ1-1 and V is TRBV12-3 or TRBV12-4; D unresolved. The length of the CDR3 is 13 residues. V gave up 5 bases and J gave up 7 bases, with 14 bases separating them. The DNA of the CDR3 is TGTGCCAGCAGTCGTCCGGTTTCGCGTGAAGCTTTCTTT. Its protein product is CASSRPVSREAFF.

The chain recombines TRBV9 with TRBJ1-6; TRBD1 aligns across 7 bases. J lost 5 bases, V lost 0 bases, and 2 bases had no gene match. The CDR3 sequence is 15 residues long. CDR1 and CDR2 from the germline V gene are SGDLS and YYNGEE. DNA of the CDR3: TGTGCCAGCAGCGTAGTAACAGGGGATAATTCACCCCTCCACTTT. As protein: CASSVVTGDNSPLHF.

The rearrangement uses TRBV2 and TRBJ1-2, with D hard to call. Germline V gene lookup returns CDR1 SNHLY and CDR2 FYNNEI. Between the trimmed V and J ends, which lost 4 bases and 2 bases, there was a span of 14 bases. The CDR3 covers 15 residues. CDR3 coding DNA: TGTGCCAGCAGTGGACATTCCGGGAAAAACTATGGCTACACCTTC. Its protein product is CASSGHSGKNYGYTF. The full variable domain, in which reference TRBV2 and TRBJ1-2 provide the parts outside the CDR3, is EPEVTQTPSHQVTQMGQEVILRCVPISNHLYFYWYRQILGQKVEFLVSFYNNEISEKSEIFDDQFSVERPDGSNFTLKIRSTKLEDSAMYFCASSGHSGKNYGYTFGSGTRLTVV.

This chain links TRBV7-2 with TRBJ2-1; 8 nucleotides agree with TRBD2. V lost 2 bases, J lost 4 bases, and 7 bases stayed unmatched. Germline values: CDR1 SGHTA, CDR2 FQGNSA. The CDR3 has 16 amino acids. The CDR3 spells CASSLLSGGAYNEQFF. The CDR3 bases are TGTGCCAGCAGCTTATTAAGCGGGGGTGCTTACAATGAGCAGTTCTTC.

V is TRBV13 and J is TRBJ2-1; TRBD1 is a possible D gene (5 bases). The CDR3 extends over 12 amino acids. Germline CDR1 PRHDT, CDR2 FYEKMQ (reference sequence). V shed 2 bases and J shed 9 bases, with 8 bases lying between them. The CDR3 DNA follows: TGTGCCAGCAGCTTACAAAGGGGTGAGCAGTTCTTC. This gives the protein CASSLQRGEQFF.

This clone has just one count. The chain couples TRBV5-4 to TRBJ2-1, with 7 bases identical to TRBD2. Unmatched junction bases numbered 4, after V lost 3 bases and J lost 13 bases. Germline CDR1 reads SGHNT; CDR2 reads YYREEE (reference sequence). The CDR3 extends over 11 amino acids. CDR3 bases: TGTGCCAGCAGCTCGGGGACTACTCAGTTCTTC. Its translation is CASSSGTTQFF.